Following are 7 T cell receptor beta chains from one sample sequenced in a study of OX40 agonist ivuxolimab in advanced cancers. TCRdb keeps only in-frame clones here, not all; method: immunoSEQ multiplex PCR. The sample records 70,000 or so clones, more than 85% being singletons. The source material was CD4+ or CD8+ T cells sorted from blood, sampled in a trial of the OX40 agonist ivuxolimab. These receptor sequences come from an adult with an advanced solid tumor such as melanoma, head and neck, liver or kidney cancer.

This clone has just a few counts. The chain combines TRBV11-2 with TRBJ1-2; 9 bases agree with TRBD1. Germline assignment: CDR1 SGHAT and CDR2 FQNNGV. The CDR3 is made up of 16 amino acids. The J segment lost 0 bases and the V segment lost 3 bases, leaving 5 bases of the junction unmatched. The CDR3 bases are TGTGCCAGCAGCTTGGGGACAGGGTTAGCTAACTATGGCTACACCTTC. This sequence encodes CASSLGTGLANYGYTF.

The V and J genes are TRBV5-5 and TRBJ2-7, with D possibly TRBD1 on 6 matching bases. Trimming shortened V by 1 base and J by 5 bases, and 13 bases separated the two germline ends. This CDR3 contains 14 residues. The germline CDR1 and CDR2 sequences are SGHKS and YYEKEE (reference sequence). The CDR3 loop reads CASSLSAGVDEQYF. As DNA, the CDR3 is TGTGCCAGCAGCTTGAGTGCAGGGGTCGACGAGCAGTACTTC.

The chain joins TRBV5-4 to TRBJ1-3; a possible D gene is TRBD1 (5 bases). The V and J ends lost 1 base and 2 bases respectively, with 7 bases between them. This CDR3 region has 14 residues. CDR1 SGHNT and CDR2 YYREEE come from the germline V gene (reference sequence). The CDR3 protein is CASSLRGAGNTIYF. The DNA for the CDR3 is TGTGCCAGCAGCTTGAGGGGTGCTGGAAACACCATATATTTT.

The chain's CDR3 is CASSYAGRDGYTF. CDR3 DNA sequence: TGTGCCAGCAGTTACGCGGGGAGGGACGGCTACACCTTC. The rearrangement links TRBV6-5 to TRBJ1-2; tentative D call: TRBD1 (5 bases). CDR1 and CDR2 (germline): MNHEY, SVGAGI. V was pared by 2 bases and J by 8 bases, with 12 bases between. The CDR3 has 13 amino acids.

The rearrangement uses TRBV9 and TRBJ2-2; TRBD1 aligns across 7 bases. Germline V gives CDR1 SGDLS, CDR2 YYNGEE. There are 16 residues in the CDR3. V lost 0 bases to trimming and J lost 4 bases; unmatched junction nucleotides: 6. The CDR3 sequence is CASSVDGTAVTGELFF. The CDR3 nucleotides are TGTGCCAGCAGCGTAGATGGGACAGCCGTCACCGGGGAGCTGTTTTTT.

The V gene is TRBV2, the J gene TRBJ2-2; 9 positions agree with TRBD1. The V gene's germline CDR1 is SNHLY and CDR2 FYNNEI. This CDR3 is built from 15 residues. Unmatched junction bases numbered 4, after V lost 6 bases and J lost 2 bases. The CDR3: CASRRTGDNTGELFF. CDR3 bases: TGTGCCAGCAGACGGACAGGGGACAACACCGGGGAGCTGTTTTTT.

The rearrangement links TRBV5-6 to TRBJ1-1; a possible D gene is TRBD1 (6 bases). Germline loops: CDR1 SGHDT, CDR2 YYEEEE. The CDR3 extends over 15 amino acids. V was clipped by 3 bases and J by 1 base, with 13 bases between them. The CDR3 sequence is CASSWGPGANTEAFF. For the CDR3, the DNA is TGTGCCAGCAGCTGGGGGCCAGGGGCGAACACTGAAGCTTTCTTT.